These 31 T cell receptor beta chains originate from one sample sequenced in a study of shared clonotypes between healthy human individuals. CD45RO negativity and positive selection for CCR7 defined naive CD8 cells, a population that excluded terminally differentiated effector memory CD45RA+ cells. Produced via immunoSEQ multiplex PCR; TCRdb's table is partial and in-frame only. Altogether under 600,000 clones are present, roughly 98% being singletons, with the ten largest covering less than 0.35%. Sequenced: naive CD8+ T cells sorted from blood. These receptors were obtained from a young man in good health.

The J gene is TRBJ1-4, the V gene TRBV7-9; tentatively, D is TRBD1 (6 bases). The CDR3 spans 13 residues. Germline V lookup: CDR1 SEHNR, CDR2 FQNEAQ (reference sequence). V lost 5 bases and J 7 bases, leaving 11 bases between the germline ends. CDR3 sequence reads: CASSPQGAEKLFF. CDR3 bases: TGTGCCAGCAGCCCACAGGGCGCTGAAAAACTGTTTTTT.

This chain uses TRBV7-9 with TRBJ2-4, with D hard to call. V was clipped by 5 bases and J by 5 bases, with 13 bases between them. CDR1 SEHNR and CDR2 FQNEAQ come from the germline V gene (reference sequence). The CDR3 has 14 residues. CDR3 amino acids: CASSPRIPENIQYF. In DNA form, the CDR3 reads TGTGCCAGCAGCCCCCGCATCCCGGAAAACATTCAGTACTTC.

V usage is TRBV7-9 and J usage is TRBJ2-7, with D possibly called TRBD1 or TRBD2 (5 bases each). The V gene lost 5 bases and the J gene lost 2 bases, with 13 bases spanning the gap. CDR3 length equals 14 residues. In germline, CDR1 is SEHNR, CDR2 FQNEAQ (reference sequence). The CDR3 sequence is CASSTGTKAYEQYF. CDR3 DNA sequence: TGTGCCAGCAGCACCGGGACGAAGGCCTACGAGCAGTACTTC.

On this clone itself: The identical CDR3 is also encoded by other nucleotide sequences in the sample. The V gene is TRBV6-5, the J gene TRBJ1-1; no reliable D call. The CDR3 sequence is 13 residues long. In germline, CDR1 is MNHEY, CDR2 SVGAGI. V lost 0 bases and J 4 bases, leaving 6 bases between the germline ends. This CDR3 is CASSYSRRTEAFF. DNA for the CDR3: TGTGCCAGCAGTTACTCTCGACGCACTGAAGCTTTCTTT.

The chain combines TRBV6-5 with TRBJ2-2; D unclear. The CDR3 spans 13 residues. V lost 3 bases and J 5 bases, leaving 7 bases between the germline ends. CDR1 is MNHEY, CDR2 SVGAGI, per germline. The DNA for the CDR3 is TGTGCCAGCAGTTATTTCCAGACCGGGGAGCTGTTTTTT. Its translation: CASSYFQTGELFF.

V and J are TRBV7-2 and TRBJ2-1, with no clear D. Germline CDR1 SGHTA, CDR2 FQGNSA. Trimming stripped 1 base from V and 6 bases from J, with 4 bases between. The CDR3 totals 12 residues. The CDR3 sequence is CASSLVVNEQFF. CDR3 DNA: TGTGCCAGCAGCTTAGTCGTCAATGAGCAGTTCTTC.

This clone was detected only once. The chain carries TRBV13 and TRBJ2-7; TRBD1 agrees at 11 bases. The CDR3 contains 16 residues. Germline V gene data show CDR1 as PRHDT and CDR2 as FYEKMQ (reference sequence). V was clipped by 6 bases and J by 2 bases; unmatched bases: 9. CDR3 bases: TGTGCCAGCAGTTTCGGATGGGGACAGGGGGCCTACGAGCAGTACTTC. It encodes CASSFGWGQGAYEQYF.

This chain links TRBV27 with TRBJ2-1; D is perhaps TRBD1 (6 bases). The ends were cut back, 6 bases at V and 7 bases at J, with 19 bases in the middle. The CDR3 runs 15 residues. Germline loops: CDR1 MNHEY, CDR2 SMNVEV (reference sequence). The CDR3 DNA reads TGTGCCAGCAGCCCTGATTCTGACAGGCGAAATGAGCAGTTCTTC. Residues: CASSPDSDRRNEQFF.

The count of this clone is one. The chain uses TRBV29-1 and TRBJ1-3; maybe TRBD1 (6 bases). Germline assignment: CDR1 SQVTM and CDR2 ANQGSEA. V gave up 6 bases and J gave up 4 bases, with 10 bases separating them. The CDR3 covers 12 residues. The CDR3: CSVQGRGNTIYF. DNA of the CDR3: TGCAGCGTACAGGGAAGAGGAAACACCATATATTTT.

The chain employs TRBV6-6 and TRBJ2-5; the D call may be TRBD1 or TRBD2 (5 bases each). The CDR3 covers 13 residues. Germline-derived CDR1 and CDR2 are MNHNY and SVGAGI (reference sequence). CDR3 sequence (DNA): TGTGCGTCGGGGCAGGAGTTCCAAGAGACCCAGTACTTC. This sequence encodes CASGQEFQETQYF.

This chain links TRBV11-2 with TRBJ2-7; 8 bases are shared with TRBD2. Germline loops: CDR1 SGHAT, CDR2 FQNNGV. The CDR3 is 18 amino acids. V trimming: 4 bases; J trimming: 7 bases; junction bases outside the gene matches: 21. The CDR3 nucleotides read TGTGCCAGCAGCTCAGAGCCTTCTAGCGGGCCAGAATGGTGGGAGCAGTACTTC. Translated, it gives CASSSEPSSGPEWWEQYF.

Comments on this clone: Other DNA sequences within the sample encode an identical CDR3. This chain links TRBV7-9 with TRBJ2-3, with D unclear. The CDR3 is made up of 10 amino acids. Looked up from germline, CDR1 is SEHNR and CDR2 is FQNEAQ (reference sequence). Trimming pared 6 bases from V and 3 bases from J, leaving 1 base between. The CDR3 spells CASSTDTQYF. CDR3 nucleotides: TGTGCCAGCAGTACAGATACGCAGTATTTT. Full variable domain (outside the CDR3, taken from reference TRBV7-9 and TRBJ2-3): DTGVSQNPRHKITKRGQNVTFRCDPISEHNRLYWYRQTLGQGPEFLTYFQNEAQLEKSRLLSDRFSAERPKGSFSTLEIQRTEQGDSAMYLCASSTDTQYFGPGTRLTVL.

V is TRBV10-3 and J is TRBJ1-1; D not resolved. This CDR3 is built from 14 residues. Per germline, CDR1 ENHRY and CDR2 SYGVKD. The V and J ends lost 4 bases and 6 bases respectively, with 15 bases between them. The CDR3, as DNA: TGTGCCATCAGTGGGGATACCGGGATGCCTGAAGCTTTCTTT. Translation: CAISGDTGMPEAFF.

The chain links TRBV7-9 to TRBJ2-7, with D tentatively TRBD1 (5 bases). Trimming cost V 5 bases and J 3 bases, with 17 bases left between them. Germline assignment: CDR1 SEHNR and CDR2 FQNEAQ (reference sequence). This CDR3 spans 15 amino acids. Written as DNA, the CDR3 is TGTGCCAGCAGCGCCCAACCCAGGGCTAACTACGAGCAGTACTTC. Translated: CASSAQPRANYEQYF.

The rearrangement joins TRBV7-9 to TRBJ2-1; D remains ambiguous. CDR3 length: 13 amino acids. Germline V gives CDR1 SEHNR, CDR2 FQNEAQ (reference sequence). Trimming removed 4 bases from V and 6 bases from J, with 10 bases in between. The CDR3 region is CASSSRGGNEQFF. The CDR3, as DNA: TGTGCCAGCAGCTCGAGAGGTGGCAATGAGCAGTTCTTC.

The V call is TRBV2, the J call TRBJ1-3, with 7 bases identical to TRBD1. The junction had 6 bases not matched to a gene; V was cut back by 6 bases and J by 1 base. The CDR3 contains 15 residues. Germline CDR1 reads SNHLY; CDR2 reads FYNNEI. The CDR3 here is CASRSMDRSGNTIYF. Here the CDR3 DNA reads TGTGCCAGCAGATCAATGGACAGGTCTGGAAACACCATATATTTT.

This chain links TRBV6-5 with TRBJ2-5; 7 bases are a match to TRBD1. This CDR3 region has 14 residues. After removal of 6 bases from V and 2 bases from J, the junction contained 6 bases not matched to a gene. Germline loops: CDR1 MNHEY, CDR2 SVGAGI. The CDR3 reads CASRGTGEQETQYF. CDR3 DNA: TGTGCCAGCAGAGGAACAGGGGAACAAGAGACCCAGTACTTC.

The rearrangement links TRBV15 to TRBJ2-5; possible D gene TRBD2, 5 bases. V shed 0 bases and J shed 3 bases, with 14 bases lying between them. Germline-derived CDR1 and CDR2 are LNHNV and YYDKDF (reference sequence). CDR3 size: 16 residues. CDR3 sequence (DNA): TGTGCCACCAGCAGAGATCGAGGGTTCACAGAAGAGACCCAGTACTTC. Translated: CATSRDRGFTEETQYF.

This sequence joins TRBV29-1 and TRBJ1-1; no reliable D call. This CDR3 region has 11 residues. V shed 4 bases and J shed 5 bases, with 8 bases lying between them. The V gene's germline CDR1 is SQVTM and CDR2 ANQGSEA. DNA for the CDR3: TGCAGCGTTGTGGCAGCTACTGAAGCTTTCTTT. This sequence encodes CSVVAATEAFF.

The genes are TRBV29-1 and TRBJ2-7; 12 bases line up with TRBD2. The CDR3 sequence is 13 residues long. V lost 6 bases and J lost 6; bases outside the gene matches: 6. Germline-derived CDR1 and CDR2 are SQVTM and ANQGSEA. CDR3 bases: TGCAGCGTCCTACTAGCGGGAGGAGGCGAGCAGTACTTC. Its protein product is CSVLLAGGGEQYF.

This chain uses TRBV6-5 with TRBJ2-5, with D hard to call. Per germline, CDR1 MNHEY and CDR2 SVGAGI. Trimming took 0 bases from V and 1 from J, leaving 6 bases between them. The CDR3 extends over 14 amino acids. CDR3 region: CASSYSASQETQYF. CDR3 bases: TGTGCCAGCAGTTACTCGGCCAGCCAAGAGACCCAGTACTTC.

CDR3 amino acids: CASSYRLAVQETQYF. In DNA, the CDR3 is TGTGCCAGCAGTTACCGACTAGCGGTACAAGAGACCCAGTACTTC. The V and J genes are TRBV6-5 and TRBJ2-5, with 9 nucleotides matching TRBD2. Germline assignment: CDR1 MNHEY and CDR2 SVGAGI. The trim removed 2 bases at V and 2 bases at J, leaving 3 bases unmatched. There are 15 residues in the CDR3.

This chain uses TRBV28 with TRBJ2-2; 10 bases are a match to TRBD1. Germline CDR1 reads MDHEN; CDR2 reads SYDVKM. The CDR3 runs 15 residues. Losses at the gene ends were 6 bases for V and 3 bases for J; bases not matched to a gene: 4. The chain's CDR3 is CASSFGTGDTGELFF. CDR3 bases: TGTGCCAGCAGCTTCGGGACAGGGGACACCGGGGAGCTGTTTTTT.

This clone was picked up a small number of times. This chain joins TRBV28 and TRBJ1-5, with 7 bases fitting TRBD1. The CDR3 sequence is 15 residues long. Trimming at V came to 5 bases and at J to 5 bases, leaving 9 bases not matched to a gene. Germline values: CDR1 MDHEN, CDR2 SYDVKM. The CDR3 coding sequence is TGTGCCAGCAGTCCCTTAGGGACAGAGGATCAGCCCCAGCATTTT. Translating it yields CASSPLGTEDQPQHF.

The chain combines TRBV5-5 with TRBJ1-5; no reliable D call. V lost 4 bases to trimming and J lost 1 base, with 15 bases between them. In germline, CDR1 is SGHKS, CDR2 YYEKEE (reference sequence). The CDR3 is 16 amino acids. The CDR3 DNA sequence: TGTGCCAGCAGCCATTCGGTTAGGGAAAGCAATCAGCCCCAGCATTTT. It codes for CASSHSVRESNQPQHF. The variable domain in full, with the rest retrieved from reference TRBV5-5 and TRBJ1-5, is DAGVTQSPTHLIKTRGQQVTLRCSPISGHKSVSWYQQVLGQGPQFIFQYYEKEERGRGNFPDRFSARQFPNYSSELNVNALLLGDSALYLCASSHSVRESNQPQHFGDGTRLSIL.

The rearrangement uses TRBV27 and TRBJ2-5; 7 nucleotides line up with TRBD2. The germline gives CDR1 MNHEY, CDR2 SMNVEV (reference sequence). This CDR3 is 13 amino acids long. The junction had 5 bases not matched to a gene; V was cut back by 5 bases and J by 5 bases. Here the CDR3 DNA reads TGTGCCAGCAGTCGGGGGGTTCGGGAGACCCAGTACTTC. This translates into CASSRGVRETQYF.

This chain's CDR3 is CASQGTSGIPYEQYF. As DNA, the CDR3 is TGTGCCAGCCAAGGGACTAGCGGGATCCCTTACGAGCAGTACTTC. The chain links TRBV2 to TRBJ2-7, with 13 positions matching TRBD2. V gave up 8 bases and J gave up 4 bases; unmatched junction bases: 8. CDR1 SNHLY and CDR2 FYNNEI come from the germline V gene. This CDR3 region has 15 residues.

This chain connects TRBV28 to TRBJ2-7; 7 nucleotides agree with TRBD1. CDR1 is MDHEN, CDR2 SYDVKM, per germline. The CDR3 extends over 15 amino acids. Trimming cost V 7 bases and J 0 bases; bases outside gene matches: 9. This CDR3 reads CASTLQQGSSYEQYF. CDR3 nucleotide sequence: TGTGCCAGCACCCTCCAACAGGGGAGCTCCTACGAGCAGTACTTC.

This clone was observed once. The chain is built from TRBV15 and TRBJ1-5; D is undetermined. CDR1 is LNHNV, CDR2 YYDKDF, per germline (reference sequence). The germline V and J ends were trimmed by 2 bases and 2 bases, with 10 bases remaining between them. The CDR3 runs to 15 residues. In nucleotides, the CDR3 is TGTGCCACCAGCAGACAAGGAGTCGGCAATCAGCCCCAGCATTTT. This gives the protein CATSRQGVGNQPQHF.

V is TRBV27 and J is TRBJ2-7; D is unclear. V gave up 0 bases and J gave up 0 bases, with 6 bases separating them. The CDR3 loop spans 14 amino acids. Per germline, CDR1 MNHEY and CDR2 SMNVEV (reference sequence). This CDR3 is CASSLSGLSYEQYF. CDR3 nucleotides: TGTGCCAGCAGTTTATCCGGGCTCTCCTACGAGCAGTACTTC.

V usage is TRBV4-1 and J usage is TRBJ1-1; a possible D gene is TRBD1 (5 bases). CDR1 is MGHRA, CDR2 YSYEKL, per germline. The CDR3 is 13 amino acids. V lost 9 bases and J lost 1, with 12 bases in between. CDR3 nucleotide sequence: TGCGCCAGTATGGGACGGACGAACACTGAAGCTTTCTTT. Protein sequence: CASMGRTNTEAFF.